This record concerns one T cell receptor beta chain sequence. Its matching antigen is unknown. This record belongs to a study of T cells expressing NK-cell markers. Study outcomes and limitations: Dominant NKG2C+ clonotypes made up roughly 1.0-8% of CD8+ T cells in several donors. Dominance of the CD3+CD56-NKG2C+ fraction by these clonotypes also held in four donors.

The CDR3 spans 13 residues. CDR1 is SGHRS and CDR2 is YFSETQ in the germline V gene. UMIs accompanied the 5'RACE template switching by which TCR beta cDNA was made. TCRdb re-called the 5' RACE reads and gives one entry per CDR3 protein, without DNA. Found here are some 280,000 distinct CDR3 sequences; the top ten clones hold around 0.42%. Sequenced material: blood T cells: a sorted CD56 or NKG2C T cell subset, CD4+ or CD8+ T cells, or bulk PBMC T cells (not recorded which). The chain couples TRBV5-1 to TRBJ2-3; checking the TCRdb D call of TRBD1 is not possible without DNA. This TCR derives from a man between 18 and 29 years old in good health. The CDR3: CASSRPGADTQYF.